This T cell receptor (beta chain) was captured by sequencing in a study of memory CD8 T cells in hepatitis C reinfection. Overall study context: A couple of donors resolved primary infection, then developed chronic reinfection.

Some clones are missing from TCRdb's copy, which holds only in-frame ones; the method was immunoSEQ multiplex PCR. The table shows tens of thousands of clones, with roughly 90% occurring only once. Time point of the sample: peak reinfection, 3 to 8 weeks after reinfection detection. No in vitro expansion preceded TCR sequencing of the sorted cells. The ends lost 2 bases at V and 6 bases at J; junction bases unmatched: 11. This CDR3 comprises 17 residues. From germline, CDR1 is SGHTA and CDR2 FQGNSA. In regard to this clone: Its specificity is unknown.

General study points: Only a handful of donors prevented definitive conclusions about public clonotypes.

The chain employs TRBV7-2 and TRBJ2-5; 11 nucleotides match TRBD2. The sequenced sample was naive CD8+ T cells sorted from blood. This TCR was recovered from a man between 18 and 29 years old with hepatitis C virus infection. CDR3 protein: CASSLPRAGTSGKTQYF. For the CDR3, the DNA is TGTGCCAGCAGCTTACCTAGGGCGGGGACTAGCGGAAAGACCCAGTACTTC.